One sample yielded the 12 T cell receptor beta chains listed below, sequenced in a study of OX40 agonist ivuxolimab in advanced cancers. The method was immunoSEQ multiplex PCR; TCRdb's version includes in-frame clones alone and lacks a portion of them. The sample lists some 51,000 clones; around 77% were seen once. Here the sequenced sample was CD4+ or CD8+ T cells sorted from blood, taken in a trial of the OX40 agonist ivuxolimab. The receptor set was obtained from an adult with an advanced solid tumor such as melanoma, head and neck, liver or kidney cancer.

This clone was seen a single time. The CDR3, as DNA: TGTGCCAGTAGTAATGGGCGAAACATTCAGTACTTC. Translation gives CASSNGRNIQYF. This chain connects TRBV19 to TRBJ2-4, with unresolved D. The CDR3 spans 12 residues. The germline V gene encodes CDR1 LNHDA and CDR2 SQIVND (reference sequence). Between the trimmed V and J ends, which lost 4 bases and 6 bases, there was a span of 7 bases.

In DNA form, the CDR3 reads TGCGCCAGCAGCTTGGAACCCTTGGATACGCAGTATTTT. Its translation: CASSLEPLDTQYF. The chain employs TRBV5-1 and TRBJ2-3; D not resolved. The germline V and J ends were trimmed by 0 bases and 6 bases, with 8 bases remaining between them. The germline V gene encodes CDR1 SGHRS and CDR2 YFSETQ. The CDR3 spans 13 residues.

The chain combines TRBV29-1 with TRBJ2-1, with TRBD2 identical over 10 bases. The V gene end was trimmed by 4 bases and the J gene end by 9 bases; junction bases not matched to a gene: 6. The CDR3 runs 13 residues. Germline CDR1 SQVTM, CDR2 ANQGSEA. The CDR3 region is CSVGTSGFSEQFF. The CDR3 region has the DNA TGCAGCGTTGGGACTAGCGGTTTCAGTGAGCAGTTCTTC.

This chain's CDR3 is CASSPQAGGQETQYF. The DNA for the CDR3 is TGTGCCAGCTCACCACAGGCAGGGGGCCAAGAGACCCAGTACTTC. The genes are TRBV18 and TRBJ2-5; the match to TRBD1 covers 7 bases. Germline CDR1 and CDR2: KGHSH and LQKENI. V dropped 1 base and J dropped 1; count of bases not matched to a gene: 3. This CDR3 contains 15 residues. Based on the CDR3 plus reference TRBV18 and TRBJ2-5, the full variable domain is NAGVMQNPRHLVRRRGQEARLRCSPMKGHSHVYWYRQLPEEGLKFMVYLQKENIIDESGMPKERFSAEFPKEGPSILRIQQVVRGDSAAYFCASSPQAGGQETQYFGPGTRLLVL.

This clone turned up a few times. The J gene is TRBJ2-3, the V gene TRBV27; D gene ambiguous. V lost 3 bases and J 1 base, leaving 8 bases between the germline ends. There are 14 residues in the CDR3. Germline V gene sequence: CDR1 MNHEY, CDR2 SMNVEV (reference sequence). This CDR3 reads CASSFLSGTDTQYF. CDR3 coding DNA: TGTGCCAGCAGTTTTTTGAGCGGCACAGATACGCAGTATTTT.

The chain has TRBV6-6 and TRBJ1-4; D not resolved. The V gene's germline CDR1 is MNHNY and CDR2 SVGAGI (reference sequence). The CDR3 is 14 residues long. Trimming stripped 8 bases from V and 8 bases from J, with 18 bases between. The CDR3 sequence is CASSRPGRGEKLFF. Here the CDR3 DNA reads TGTGCCAGCTCGCGGCCGGGGAGAGGGGAAAAACTGTTTTTT.

Only a few counts were recorded for this clone. This chain connects TRBV18 to TRBJ1-5; no firm D call. Trimming took off 2 bases at V and 3 bases at J, with 5 bases between the two ends. The CDR3 totals 13 residues. Germline V gene sequence: CDR1 KGHSH, CDR2 LQKENI. The CDR3 region is CASSPGDNQPQHF. For the CDR3, the DNA is TGTGCCAGCTCACCAGGGGACAATCAGCCCCAGCATTTT.

CDR3 nucleotides: TGCGCCAGCAGTGAGAGCCAGGGCAATCAGCCCCAGCATTTT. Encoded protein: CASSESQGNQPQHF. The rearrangement joins TRBV10-2 to TRBJ1-5; D not certain. CDR3 length equals 14 residues. Germline V gene sequence: CDR1 WSHSY, CDR2 SAAADI. Trimming removed 2 bases at V and 2 bases at J, with 7 bases between.

The genes are TRBV13 and TRBJ2-7; 14 positions match TRBD2. This CDR3 is built from 20 residues. J gave up 0 bases and V 4 bases, and 14 bases lay outside the gene matches. Germline CDR1 reads PRHDT; CDR2 reads FYEKMQ (reference sequence). The CDR3 nucleotides are TGTGCCAGCAGCTCCCAACCTGGACTAGCGGGAGGTCTTAGCTCCTACGAGCAGTACTTC. Translating gives CASSSQPGLAGGLSSYEQYF.

The chain employs TRBV6-1 and TRBJ2-1; D not resolved. Deletions cut 3 bases from V and 15 bases from J, with 15 bases between. Germline V gene data show CDR1 as MNHNS and CDR2 as SASEGT. The CDR3 is 12 amino acids. The CDR3 DNA is TGTGCCAGCAGTGACGCCGGCAGATTACCGTTCTTC. The encoded protein is CASSDAGRLPFF.

In regard to this clone: The sample holds other DNA sequences that translate to the same CDR3. The rearrangement joins TRBV6-1 to TRBJ2-7, with D perhaps matching TRBD2 (5 bases). Germline CDR1 is MNHNS and CDR2 is SASEGT. This CDR3 is 12 amino acids long. Trimming removed 2 bases from V and 4 bases from J, with 6 bases in between. The CDR3 reads CASSEPGYEQYF. The CDR3 nucleotides are TGTGCCAGCAGTGAACCGGGGTACGAGCAGTACTTC.

V and J are TRBV28 and TRBJ1-5; 10 positions match TRBD1. The V gene's germline CDR1 is MDHEN and CDR2 SYDVKM. The CDR3 loop spans 16 amino acids. V shed 7 bases and J 1 base; nucleotides not matched to a gene: 7. The CDR3 DNA reads TGTGCCAGCACCAGACAGGGGGCGGTGAGCAATCAGCCCCAGCATTTT. It translates to CASTRQGAVSNQPQHF.